This is a list of T cell receptor beta chains from one sample in a study of cytomegalovirus exposure and HLA in healthy donors. Sequencing was performed with immunoSEQ multiplex PCR; in TCRdb, only in-frame clones are kept and a portion is missing. The sample consists of 200,000 to 250,000 clones, about 83% of them appearing once. Sequencing was carried out using PBMCs. The receptors stem from a woman in her 50s in good health and CMV-seropositive. CDR3s include the opening cysteine and the closing phenylalanine or tryptophan. The order of the fields is clone size, V gene, J gene, D gene, CDR3 DNA, CDR3 protein. A D gene is named only where the DNA matches it firmly. Where a row states a size, it is once, few, many or the class of an expanded clone; other rows omit it.

-	TRBV19	TRBJ2-1	-	TGTGCCAGTAGTATAAGACAAGGCTACAATGAGCAGTTCTTC	CASSIRQGYNEQFF
-	TRBV19	TRBJ1-3	-	TGTGCCAGTAGTATAGACCACACCTCTGGAAACACCATATATTTT	CASSIDHTSGNTIYF
-	TRBV30	TRBJ1-1	-	TGTGCCTGGAGTGTACTTACAGGTGAAGCTTTCTTT	CAWSVLTGEAFF
-	TRBV27	TRBJ1-1	-	TGTGCCAGCAGTTTTTCTCCGGGACACAAACCTGAAGCTTTCTTT	CASSFSPGHKPEAFF
-	TRBV7-2	TRBJ2-1	-	TGTGCCAGCAGCTTACCCGGGGGCTACAATGAGCAGTTCTTC	CASSLPGGYNEQFF
-	TRBV4-1	TRBJ2-7	-	TGCGCCAGCAGCCAACAGAGGTCTGGCTACGAGCAGTACTTC	CASSQQRSGYEQYF
-	TRBV25-1	TRBJ2-1	TRBD2	TGTGCCAGCAGTGAATTTGCGGGGGAAAACAATGAGCAGTTCTTC	CASSEFAGENNEQFF
few	TRBV6-1	TRBJ1-5	-	TGTGCCAGCGCCCTCAGTTATCAGCCCCAGCATTTT	CASALSYQPQHF
-	TRBV27	TRBJ2-2	TRBD1	TGTGCCAGCAGTCGCCGGGACAGGGGGAACACCGGGGAGCTGTTTTTT	CASSRRDRGNTGELFF
-	TRBV9	TRBJ2-1	-	TGTGCCAGCAGCGTAGGGTGGTTTGGTAGCAATGAGCAGTTCTTC	CASSVGWFGSNEQFF
few	TRBV7-2	TRBJ1-1	-	TGTGCCAGCAGCTTAGGTCCGGGGAACACTGAAGCTTTCTTT	CASSLGPGNTEAFF
-	TRBV27	TRBJ1-1	TRBD1	TGTGCCAGCAGGACAGGGGGAAGGTACACTGAAGCTTTCTTT	CASRTGGRYTEAFF
-	TRBV2	TRBJ1-1	-	TGTGCCAGCAGTGACGACCCTGGACTCATGAACACTGAAGCTTTCTTT	CASSDDPGLMNTEAFF
-	TRBV4-1	TRBJ1-1	-	TGCGCCAGCAGCCAAATAAACAGACAGAACACTGAAGCTTTCTTT	CASSQINRQNTEAFF
few	TRBV4-2	TRBJ1-1	-	TGTGCCAGCAGCCAACGACGAGCAGGTAAGAACACTGAAGCTTTCTTT	CASSQRRAGKNTEAFF
-	TRBV19	TRBJ1-5	TRBD1	TGTGCCAGTAGTATAGATCTAGGGACAGTCAATCAGCCCCAGCATTTT	CASSIDLGTVNQPQHF
-	TRBV7-9	TRBJ1-1	TRBD1	TGTTCCAGCAGCGCGACAGGGGATTGGACTGAAGCTTTCTTT	CSSSATGDWTEAFF
-	TRBV11-2	TRBJ1-3	-	TGTGCCAGCAGCTTCGGGTCGCTTACCGGGACCATATATTTT	CASSFGSLTGTIYF
-	TRBV5-3	TRBJ2-3	-	TGTGCCAGAAGCTTGTTATTTTTCGGCAGGGGAACAGATACGCAGTATTTT	CARSLLFFGRGTDTQYF
-	TRBV7-9	TRBJ2-2	-	TGTGCCAGCAGCTTAGGCTTAGCCGCGAACACCGGGGAGCTGTTTTTT	CASSLGLAANTGELFF
-	TRBV29-1	TRBJ2-5	TRBD1	TGCAGCGGTCTCCAGGGGGCCTACCAAGAGACCCAGTACTTC	CSGLQGAYQETQYF
-	TRBV6-5	TRBJ2-1	TRBD1	TGTGCCAGCAGTTACCCCCCGGGACAGGGACCGAATGAGCAGTTCTTC	CASSYPPGQGPNEQFF
-	TRBV19	TRBJ1-5	TRBD1	TGTGCCAGTAACACAGGGGCGATGGAGCCCCAGCATTTT	CASNTGAMEPQHF
-	TRBV7-2	TRBJ2-5	TRBD1	TGTGCCAGCAGCTTAGCTGCTCAGGGGGTAAAAGAGACCCAGTACTTC	CASSLAAQGVKETQYF
few	TRBV4-2	TRBJ1-4	-	TGTGCCAGCAGCCAAGGAGGAAGGGGCTGGAATGAAAAACTGTTTTTT	CASSQGGRGWNEKLFF
-	TRBV27	TRBJ1-2	-	TGTGCCAGCAGTTCCAGGGTCTGGGGCTACACCTTC	CASSSRVWGYTF
few	TRBV7-9	TRBJ1-1	-	TGTGCCAGCAGCTTATCCGGAGGCAACACTGAAGCTTTCTTT	CASSLSGGNTEAFF
few	TRBV19	TRBJ2-7	TRBD1	TGTGCCAGTAGTCCAAGACAGGGGTCCTACGAGCAGTACTTC	CASSPRQGSYEQYF
-	TRBV7-2	TRBJ2-1	TRBD2	TGTGCCAGCAGCTTAGAACTAGCGGGGGCTGGTGAGCAGTTCTTC	CASSLELAGAGEQFF
-	TRBV11-2	TRBJ2-5	-	TGTGCCAGCAGCGAGCCCGGGGGAGCCGAAGAGACCCAGTACTTC	CASSEPGGAEETQYF